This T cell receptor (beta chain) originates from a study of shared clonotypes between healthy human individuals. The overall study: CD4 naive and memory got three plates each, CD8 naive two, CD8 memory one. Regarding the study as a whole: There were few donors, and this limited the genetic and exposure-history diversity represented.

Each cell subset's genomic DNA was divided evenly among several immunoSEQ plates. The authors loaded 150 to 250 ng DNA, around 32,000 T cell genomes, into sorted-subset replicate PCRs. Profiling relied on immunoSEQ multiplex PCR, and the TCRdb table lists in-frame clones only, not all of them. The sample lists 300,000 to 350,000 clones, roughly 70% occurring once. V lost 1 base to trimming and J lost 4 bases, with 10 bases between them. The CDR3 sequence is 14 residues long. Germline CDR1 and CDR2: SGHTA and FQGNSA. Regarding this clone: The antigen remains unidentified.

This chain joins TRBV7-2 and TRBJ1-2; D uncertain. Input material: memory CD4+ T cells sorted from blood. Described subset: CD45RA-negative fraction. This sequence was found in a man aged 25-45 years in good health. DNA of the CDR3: TGTGCCAGCAGCTTAGACCTCGTTTCCTATGGCTACACCTTC. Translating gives CASSLDLVSYGYTF.